This entry lists 21 T cell receptor beta chains sequenced from one sample in a study of OX40 agonist ivuxolimab in advanced cancers. Sequenced by immunoSEQ multiplex PCR; TCRdb stores in-frame clones only, minus some. The data contain around 90,000 clones, 91% of them singletons. Sequences were derived from CD4+ or CD8+ T cells sorted from blood, sampled in a trial of the OX40 agonist ivuxolimab. All receptors derive from an adult with an advanced solid tumor such as melanoma, head and neck, liver or kidney cancer.

This clone was recorded once. J is TRBJ1-5 and V is TRBV27; D call uncertain. V was cut by 1 base and J by 1 base, with 8 bases left in between. Germline V gene sequence: CDR1 MNHEY, CDR2 SMNVEV (reference sequence). This CDR3 is 15 amino acids long. This chain's CDR3 is CASSLYGMSNQPQHF. The CDR3 bases are TGTGCCAGCAGTTTATACGGGATGAGCAATCAGCCCCAGCATTTT.

J is TRBJ2-5 and V is TRBV30; 7 bases are a match to TRBD2. This CDR3 is built from 10 residues. Germline loops: CDR1 GTSNPN, CDR2 SVGIG (reference sequence). The CDR3 DNA is TGTGCGGCGTGGGGGGGGACCCAGTACTTC. As protein: CAAWGGTQYF. Combining the CDR3 with reference TRBV30 and TRBJ2-5 gives the whole variable domain SQTIHQWPATLVQPVGSPLSLECTVEGTSNPNLYWYRQAAGRGLQLLFYSVGIGQISSEVPQNLSASRPQDRQFILSSKKLLLSDSGFYLCAAWGGTQYFGPGTRLLVL.

This CDR3 is CASSLGDRANSPLHF. The DNA for the CDR3 is TGTGCCAGCAGCTTGGGAGACAGGGCTAATTCACCCCTCCACTTT. This chain uses TRBV7-9 with TRBJ1-6; 7 nucleotides match TRBD1. Germline lookup yields CDR1 SEHNR and CDR2 FQNEAQ (reference sequence). The CDR3 sequence is 15 residues long. The trim removed 3 bases at V and 6 bases at J, leaving 5 bases unmatched.

This clone was detected only once. The V gene is TRBV9, the J gene TRBJ2-3; 7 nucleotides match TRBD1. The V segment lost 4 bases and the J segment 0 bases; nucleotides outside the gene matches: 5. CDR3 length: 15 amino acids. Germline CDR1 and CDR2: SGDLS and YYNGEE. CDR3 coding DNA: TGTGCCAGCAGCAGGGGGACAGCTAGCACAGATACGCAGTATTTT. Amino acid sequence: CASSRGTASTDTQYF.

The chain links TRBV5-1 to TRBJ2-7, with D hard to call. Germline V gene data show CDR1 as SGHRS and CDR2 as YFSETQ. The V end was cut by 2 bases, the J end by 0 bases, with 12 bases between. The CDR3 has 15 residues. CDR3 sequence (DNA): TGCGCCAGCAGCTTTTTTGGTGAAAACTCCTACGAGCAGTACTTC. Translating gives CASSFFGENSYEQYF.

The gene calls are TRBV5-1 and TRBJ2-3; no reliable D call. CDR1 and CDR2 (germline): SGHRS, YFSETQ. The CDR3 loop spans 15 amino acids. V was cut by 0 bases and J by 7 bases, with 15 bases left in between. The CDR3 bases are TGCGCCAGCAGCTTGGCTCGGGCAGGCACGAATACGCAGTATTTT. Residues: CASSLARAGTNTQYF.

The V gene is TRBV19, the J gene TRBJ2-7, with D perhaps being TRBD1 or TRBD2 (5 bases each). V was cut by 5 bases and J by 2 bases, with 10 bases left in between. CDR1 is LNHDA, CDR2 SQIVND, per germline (reference sequence). This CDR3 region has 13 residues. As DNA, the CDR3 is TGTGCCAGTAGTGGGCCGGGACCCTACGAGCAGTACTTC. This sequence encodes CASSGPGPYEQYF. The whole variable domain, filled in from reference TRBV19 and TRBJ2-7, reads DGGITQSPKYLFRKEGQNVTLSCEQNLNHDAMYWYRQDPGQGLRLIYYSQIVNDFQKGDIAEGYSVSREKKESFPLTVTSAQKNPTAFYLCASSGPGPYEQYFGPGTRLTVT.

This chain uses TRBV28 with TRBJ1-3, with D perhaps matching TRBD1 (6 bases). CDR1 is MDHEN and CDR2 is SYDVKM in the germline V gene. Trimming left V 4 bases short and J 3 bases short, with 13 bases between. The CDR3 contains 15 residues. DNA for the CDR3: TGTGCCAGCAGTTCCCCTACAGGGAATGGAAACACCATATATTTT. Encoded protein: CASSSPTGNGNTIYF.

For the CDR3, the DNA is TGTGCCAGTAGGGGGGAAATGAACACCGGGGAGCTGTTTTTT. Translating gives CASRGEMNTGELFF. V is TRBV19 and J is TRBJ2-2; possibly TRBD1 or TRBD2 for D (5 bases each). The V gene's germline CDR1 is LNHDA and CDR2 SQIVND (reference sequence). The V gene lost 6 bases and the J gene lost 1 base, with 9 bases spanning the gap. CDR3 length: 14 amino acids.

CDR3: CASSPPVGSGSYEQYF. DNA for the CDR3: TGCGCCAGCAGCCCCCCGGTTGGTAGCGGCTCCTACGAGCAGTACTTC. V usage is TRBV4-1 and J usage is TRBJ2-7; tentative D call: TRBD2 (6 bases). V dropped 4 bases and J dropped 0 bases, with 16 bases sitting between them. The germline gives CDR1 MGHRA, CDR2 YSYEKL. This CDR3 comprises 16 residues.

The rearrangement joins TRBV5-1 to TRBJ1-1, with 8 bases that match TRBD1. The V segment lost 4 bases and the J segment 1 base; nucleotides outside the gene matches: 9. CDR1 SGHRS and CDR2 YFSETQ come from the germline V gene. CDR3 size: 16 residues. The CDR3 nucleotides are TGCGCCAGCAGCGGGGGACAGGTCCCTACGAACACTGAAGCTTTCTTT. This sequence encodes CASSGGQVPTNTEAFF.

J is TRBJ1-4 and V is TRBV7-6; D remains ambiguous. With 3 bases removed from V and 0 bases from J, the gap between germline ends came to 8 bases. The germline CDR1 and CDR2 sequences are SGHVS and FNYEAQ. This CDR3 region has 15 residues. As DNA, the CDR3 is TGTGCCAGCAGCTTGCAGCCCGCAACTAATGAAAAACTGTTTTTT. It codes for CASSLQPATNEKLFF.

This clone was seen just once. The J gene is TRBJ2-5, the V gene TRBV28; D remains unclear. CDR3 length equals 14 residues. V lost 6 bases and J 2 bases, leaving 13 bases between the germline ends. The V gene's germline CDR1 is MDHEN and CDR2 SYDVKM. CDR3 bases: TGTGCCAGCAGCCCTGGACCACCGCAAGAGACCCAGTACTTC. Translated, it gives CASSPGPPQETQYF.

The chain carries TRBV5-1 and TRBJ1-3; TRBD1 agrees at 8 bases. Trimming cost V 0 bases and J 8 bases; bases outside gene matches: 7. The CDR3 totals 15 residues. The germline V gene has CDR1 SGHRS and CDR2 YFSETQ. The CDR3 loop is CASSLGRGPVDTIYF. In DNA form, the CDR3 reads TGCGCCAGCAGCTTGGGCAGGGGGCCAGTGGACACCATATATTTT.

A single count supports this clone. The J gene is TRBJ2-7, the V gene TRBV6-4, with TRBD2 identical over 9 bases. Losses at the gene ends were 8 bases for V and 5 bases for J; bases not matched to a gene: 13. Germline V gene data show CDR1 as MRHNA and CDR2 as SNTAGT. The CDR3 length is 15 residues. The CDR3 region has the DNA TGTGCCAGCGTCTCTGGGCTAGCGGGGATCCACGAGCAGTACTTC. It is translated as CASVSGLAGIHEQYF.

The chain has TRBV30 and TRBJ1-5; 7 nucleotides agree with TRBD1. CDR1 GTSNPN and CDR2 SVGIG come from the germline V gene (reference sequence). V trimming: 1 base; J trimming: 4 bases; junction bases outside the gene matches: 10. There are 16 residues in the CDR3. The CDR3 nucleotides read TGTGCCTGGAGTGAGGGACAGATTTTAGGGAATCAGCCCCAGCATTTT. It is translated as CAWSEGQILGNQPQHF.

Of note for this clone: At one end, the junction sequence differs from germline, possibly due to a read error. The rearrangement uses TRBV7-7 and TRBJ1-3; D is possibly TRBD1 (5 bases). Germline V gene data show CDR1 as SSHAT and CDR2 as FNYEAQ (reference sequence). The CDR3 runs 17 residues. The DNA for the CDR3 is TGTGCTAGCAGCTTAGTCGGGACCCTAATATCTGAAAACACCATATATTTT. This gives the protein CASSLVGTLISENTIYF. Combining the CDR3 with reference TRBV7-7 and TRBJ1-3 gives the whole variable domain GAGVSQSPRYKVTKRGQDVTLRCDPISSHATLYWYQQALGQGPEFLTYFNYEAQPDKSGLPSDRFSAERPEGSISTLTIQRTEQRDSAMYRCASSLVGTLISENTIYFGEGSWLTVV.

This clone was seen only once. The chain employs TRBV7-9 and TRBJ1-4; no clear D gene. V lost 3 bases and J 7 bases, leaving 9 bases between the germline ends. This CDR3 comprises 13 residues. Germline assignment: CDR1 SEHNR and CDR2 FQNEAQ (reference sequence). Written as DNA, the CDR3 is TGTGCCAGCAGCTTCGGGGTGGGTGAAAAACTGTTTTTT. Its translation: CASSFGVGEKLFF.

This rearrangement joins TRBV6-5 to TRBJ2-1; 8 nucleotides agree with TRBD2. This CDR3 contains 13 residues. Germline lookup yields CDR1 MNHEY and CDR2 SVGAGI. The trim removed 5 bases at V and 16 bases at J, leaving 13 bases unmatched. CDR3 protein: CASSTPTGTRPFF. DNA for the CDR3: TGTGCCAGCAGTACCCCTACCGGGACTAGGCCATTCTTC.

The chain employs TRBV19 and TRBJ1-5; possible D gene TRBD1, 6 bases. V was pared by 8 bases and J by 3 bases, with 17 bases between. CDR3 size: 15 residues. Per germline, CDR1 LNHDA and CDR2 SQIVND (reference sequence). The CDR3 is CASCRAGAHNQPQHF. CDR3 nucleotide sequence: TGTGCCAGTTGTCGGGCAGGGGCGCACAATCAGCCCCAGCATTTT.

The gene calls are TRBV27 and TRBJ2-1, with D possibly matching TRBD1 (6 bases). Trimming removed 2 bases from V and 13 bases from J, with 15 bases in between. This CDR3 has 13 residues. Germline lookup yields CDR1 MNHEY and CDR2 SMNVEV (reference sequence). CDR3 region: CASSLGQRTDQFF. In DNA form, the CDR3 reads TGTGCCAGCAGTTTAGGACAGAGGACCGACCAGTTCTTC.